Below, 20 T cell receptor beta chains from the same sample are listed, as sequenced in a study of OX40 agonist ivuxolimab in advanced cancers. TCRdb's copy holds only in-frame clones and misses some; the assay was immunoSEQ multiplex PCR. Here the sample spans roughly 26,000 clones, 70% to 90% being singletons. The material was CD4+ or CD8+ T cells sorted from blood, obtained in a trial of the OX40 agonist ivuxolimab. The receptors shown here come from an adult with an advanced solid tumor such as melanoma, head and neck, liver or kidney cancer.

The V gene is TRBV4-1, the J gene TRBJ1-1; maybe TRBD1 (5 bases). CDR3 length equals 16 residues. CDR1 is MGHRA, CDR2 YSYEKL, per germline. The V end was cut by 1 base, the J end by 0 bases, with 12 bases between. The CDR3 spells CASSQGSAGMNTEAFF. The CDR3 DNA is TGCGCCAGCAGCCAAGGTTCGGCAGGGATGAACACTGAAGCTTTCTTT.

This chain uses TRBV5-5 with TRBJ2-5; perhaps D is TRBD1 or TRBD2 (5 bases each). This CDR3 comprises 14 residues. Looked up from germline, CDR1 is SGHKS and CDR2 is YYEKEE (reference sequence). V was trimmed by 2 bases and J by 3 bases, leaving 11 bases between them. CDR3 DNA: TGTGCCAGCAGCTTCTGGGACGGGGAAGAGACCCAGTACTTC. The encoded protein is CASSFWDGEETQYF.

This chain joins TRBV19 and TRBJ1-4; D not resolved. V dropped 3 bases and J dropped 8 bases, with 10 bases sitting between them. Per germline, CDR1 LNHDA and CDR2 SQIVND (reference sequence). CDR3 length: 13 amino acids. CDR3 region: CASSILGNEKLFF. CDR3 DNA sequence: TGTGCCAGTAGTATTCTGGGAAACGAAAAACTGTTTTTT.

The V and J genes are TRBV5-4 and TRBJ1-1; no reliable D call. The length of the CDR3 is 12 residues. V dropped 0 bases and J dropped 4 bases, with 4 bases sitting between them. The V gene's germline CDR1 is SGHNT and CDR2 YYREEE (reference sequence). This CDR3 is CASSLGVTEAFF. In nucleotides, the CDR3 is TGTGCCAGCAGCTTGGGGGTCACTGAAGCTTTCTTT.

This rearrangement joins TRBV7-9 to TRBJ1-2; D is ambiguous. Germline-derived CDR1 and CDR2 are SEHNR and FQNEAQ (reference sequence). V lost 11 bases and J lost 6, with 16 bases in between. The CDR3 is 12 residues long. The CDR3 nucleotides read TGTGCCTTACGAGGGAGGGATGATGGCTACACCTTC. Translated: CALRGRDDGYTF.

The V gene is TRBV10-3, the J gene TRBJ2-1, with TRBD2 matching 14 bases. CDR3 size: 16 residues. In germline, CDR1 is ENHRY, CDR2 SYGVKD. V lost 6 bases and J lost 8; bases outside the gene matches: 9. CDR3 protein: CAISDVPGLAGDEQFF. In DNA, the CDR3 is TGTGCCATCAGCGACGTACCGGGACTAGCGGGGGATGAGCAGTTCTTC.

A remark on this clone: Other nucleotide sequences from this sample produce the same CDR3. The chain recombines TRBV7-6 with TRBJ2-7; D unresolved. The length of the CDR3 is 13 residues. Germline V CDR1 and CDR2: SGHVS, FNYEAQ. The ends were cut back, 5 bases at V and 0 bases at J, with 8 bases in the middle. CDR3 bases: TGTGCCAGCAGCCTAGACACCTCCTACGAGCAGTACTTC. It specifies CASSLDTSYEQYF.

This rearrangement joins TRBV21-1 to TRBJ1-2. TRBV21-1 is a known pseudogene. The length of the CDR3 is 15 residues. This CDR3 is CASPEGSRKYYGYTF. The DNA for the CDR3 is TGTGCCAGCCCCGAAGGAAGTAGAAAGTACTATGGCTACACCTTC.

V is TRBV19 and J is TRBJ2-1; TRBD2 aligns across 10 bases. Germline CDR1 LNHDA, CDR2 SQIVND (reference sequence). This CDR3 spans 15 amino acids. The V gene end was trimmed by 1 base and the J gene end by 3 bases; junction bases not matched to a gene: 0. In DNA, the CDR3 is TGTGCCAGTAGTATAGGGACTAGCGGCTACAATGAGCAGTTCTTC. This encodes CASSIGTSGYNEQFF.

The V gene is TRBV7-8, the J gene TRBJ2-7, with a weak D call TRBD1 (6 bases). The CDR3 has 15 residues. Germline V gene data show CDR1 as SGHVS and CDR2 as FQNEAQ. Deletions cut 3 bases from V and 0 bases from J, with 12 bases between. CDR3 region: CASSLDSPFSYEQYF. In nucleotides, the CDR3 is TGTGCCAGCAGCTTGGACAGCCCTTTCTCCTACGAGCAGTACTTC.

V is TRBV6-5 and J is TRBJ1-2; 7 bases align to TRBD1. CDR1 MNHEY and CDR2 SVGAGI come from the germline V gene. V lost 7 bases, J lost 2 bases, and 4 bases stayed unmatched. This CDR3 contains 13 residues. CDR3 DNA: TGTGCCAGCACCAAGACAGGGAACTATGGCTACACCTTC. Its translation is CASTKTGNYGYTF.

The chain has TRBV18 and TRBJ2-5, with D hard to call. This CDR3 spans 16 amino acids. CDR1 and CDR2 (germline): KGHSH, LQKENI. Trimming stripped 5 bases from V and 7 bases from J, with 23 bases between. The CDR3 DNA is TGTGCCAGCTCAGCCCCGAAGATCCTGAAGACGGGGACCCAGTACTTC. Translated, it gives CASSAPKILKTGTQYF. The full variable domain, in which reference TRBV18 and TRBJ2-5 provide the parts outside the CDR3, is NAGVMQNPRHLVRRRGQEARLRCSPMKGHSHVYWYRQLPEEGLKFMVYLQKENIIDESGMPKERFSAEFPKEGPSILRIQQVVRGDSAAYFCASSAPKILKTGTQYFGPGTRLLVL.

The V and J genes are TRBV2 and TRBJ2-1; possible D gene TRBD1, 6 bases. This CDR3 comprises 17 residues. V lost 3 bases and J lost 6, with 21 bases in between. Germline values: CDR1 SNHLY, CDR2 FYNNEI. The CDR3 region is CASSDTGKNGVFNEQFF. The CDR3 coding sequence is TGTGCCAGCAGTGACACAGGGAAGAATGGAGTTTTCAATGAGCAGTTCTTC.

V usage is TRBV28 and J usage is TRBJ2-7; TRBD1 agrees at 7 bases. The CDR3 sequence is 16 residues long. The germline gives CDR1 MDHEN, CDR2 SYDVKM. V lost 3 bases, J lost 2 bases, and 10 bases stayed unmatched. The CDR3 DNA sequence: TGTGCCAGCAGTTTGCTAAACCGACAGGGAGCCTACGAGCAGTACTTC. Translation: CASSLLNRQGAYEQYF.

The chain carries TRBV27 and TRBJ2-3; D gene unclear. The CDR3 runs to 12 residues. Trimming stripped 1 base from V and 5 bases from J, with 4 bases between. The V gene's germline CDR1 is MNHEY and CDR2 SMNVEV (reference sequence). Here the CDR3 DNA reads TGTGCCAGCAGTTTATTGGGAGATACGCAGTATTTT. Protein sequence: CASSLLGDTQYF.

V and J are TRBV6-1 and TRBJ2-1, with D unclear. The V end was cut by 3 bases, the J end by 0 bases, with 9 bases between. The CDR3 sequence is 15 residues long. The V gene's germline CDR1 is MNHNS and CDR2 SASEGT. CDR3 sequence (DNA): TGTGCCAGCAGTGACCCTTTCCCCTCCTACAATGAGCAGTTCTTC. The encoded protein is CASSDPFPSYNEQFF.

This rearrangement joins TRBV7-9 to TRBJ2-1; 7 bases match TRBD2. The CDR3 is 15 residues long. The ends lost 1 base at V and 4 bases at J; junction bases unmatched: 4. Germline CDR1 reads SEHNR; CDR2 reads FQNEAQ (reference sequence). In nucleotides, the CDR3 is TGTGCCAGCAGCTTAGTGGCGGGAGTGTACAATGAGCAGTTCTTC. As protein: CASSLVAGVYNEQFF.

The CDR3 DNA sequence: TGTGCCAGTCTGAGGGGGGTAACTGAGCAGTTCTTC. Translated, it gives CASLRGVTEQFF. The rearrangement joins TRBV6-5 to TRBJ2-1; either TRBD1 or TRBD2 may supply D (6 bases each). This CDR3 is 12 amino acids long. Germline V lookup: CDR1 MNHEY, CDR2 SVGAGI. With 9 bases removed from V and 9 bases from J, the gap between germline ends came to 15 bases.

V usage is TRBV13 and J usage is TRBJ1-4; D call uncertain. Deletions cut 3 bases from V and 8 bases from J, with 7 bases between. The germline V gene encodes CDR1 PRHDT and CDR2 FYEKMQ (reference sequence). There are 12 residues in the CDR3. The CDR3 DNA follows: TGTGCCAGCAGCTTGGGCGGAGAAAAACTGTTTTTT. Translating gives CASSLGGEKLFF.

This clone was seen a handful of times. The chain links TRBV5-6 to TRBJ1-2, with 9 bases fitting TRBD1. This CDR3 has 15 residues. Per the germline V gene, CDR1 is SGHDT and CDR2 is YYEEEE. Trimming at V came to 0 bases and at J to 4 bases, leaving 4 bases not matched to a gene. Here the CDR3 reads CASSLGPGQGYGYTF. The CDR3 region has the DNA TGTGCCAGCAGCTTGGGACCGGGACAGGGCTATGGCTACACCTTC.